Described below is a single T cell receptor (beta chain) sequence and its context. After removal of 5 bases from V and 0 bases from J, the junction contained 7 bases not matched to a gene. Germline V gene sequence: CDR1 SGHAT, CDR2 FQNNGV. The CDR3 loop spans 16 amino acids. These data come from a study of blood T cell repertoires in COVID-19. Background on the study: Acute and convalescent COVID-19 samples came from the United States, Italy and Spain.

Authors' methods: Amplifying reference gene primers gave estimates of nucleated cell counts. This table comes from immunoSEQ multiplex PCR, and its TCRdb copy is limited to in-frame clones, with some not included. The V and J calls and the clone size are those of that table, but D and trimming were determined from the DNA. The sample has 300,000 to 350,000 clones; 90% to 95% are singletons. Sequencing used peripheral blood. The chain recombines TRBV11-2 with TRBJ1-1, with 9 bases that match TRBD1. The sequence derives from a woman between 18 and 30 years old who had recovered from COVID-19. CDR3 coding DNA: TGTGCCAGCAGCGGACAGGGGATCGGGATGAACACTGAAGCTTTCTTT. Translating gives CASSGQGIGMNTEAFF.